The 32 T cell receptor beta chains presented below share a single source sample, sequenced in a study of PD-1 blockade in classical Hodgkin lymphoma. Time point specified: cycle 4 day 1 (C4D1), after 6 weeks of nivolumab. Relapses following autologous stem cell transplantation were seen in all patients, with brentuximab vedotin exposure varying. The repertoire was sequenced with immunoSEQ multiplex PCR; TCRdb's copy has only in-frame clones and lacks some. Among about 19,000 clones listed, more than 70% were seen once. The source was peripheral blood mononuclear cells (PBMCs), collected before the fourth cycle of nivolumab. The source is a human donor with classical Hodgkin lymphoma.

The chain has TRBV7-8 and TRBJ1-2, with 7 nucleotides matching TRBD1. Germline V CDR1 and CDR2: SGHVS, FQNEAQ. The CDR3 loop spans 16 amino acids. V was pared by 2 bases and J by 4 bases, with 10 bases of the junction left unmatched. The CDR3 sequence is CASSLLVWTGPYGYTF. CDR3 in DNA: TGTGCCAGCAGCTTACTTGTCTGGACAGGACCCTATGGCTACACCTTC.

This chain joins TRBV6-6 and TRBJ2-3; D possibly corresponds to TRBD1 (5 bases). The CDR3 sequence is 16 residues long. Trimming shortened V by 2 bases and J by 2 bases, and 14 bases separated the two germline ends. Germline V gene data show CDR1 as MNHNY and CDR2 as SVGAGI (reference sequence). This chain's CDR3 is CASSYPTGRNTDTQYF. The CDR3 region has the DNA TGTGCCAGCAGTTACCCCACAGGTAGAAACACAGATACGCAGTATTTT.

In its sample, this clone ranks as medium-sized (0.01 to 0.1%). The chain joins TRBV7-6 to TRBJ2-5, with 10 bases that match TRBD2. The CDR3 is 17 amino acids. CDR1 SGHVS and CDR2 FNYEAQ come from the germline V gene. The V segment lost 5 bases and the J segment 2 bases; nucleotides outside the gene matches: 11. CDR3 residues: CASSPRTSGYQQETQYF. CDR3 DNA: TGTGCCAGCAGCCCTCGGACTAGCGGATACCAGCAAGAGACCCAGTACTTC. Full variable domain (remainder filled in from reference TRBV7-6 and TRBJ2-5): GAGVSQSPRYKVTKRGQDVALRCDPISGHVSLYWYRQALGQGPEFLTYFNYEAQQDKSGLPNDRFSAERPEGSISTLTIQRTEQRDSAMYRCASSPRTSGYQQETQYFGPGTRLLVL.

The V call is TRBV5-4, the J call TRBJ2-5; TRBD2 agrees at 8 bases. The germline gives CDR1 SGHNT, CDR2 YYREEE (reference sequence). Unmatched junction bases numbered 11, after V lost 4 bases and J lost 0 bases. The CDR3 has 17 amino acids. The CDR3 region is CASSPTGGRTYQETQYF. For the CDR3, the DNA is TGTGCCAGCAGCCCCACGGGCGGGAGGACGTACCAAGAGACCCAGTACTTC.

The chain recombines TRBV28 with TRBJ2-1, with D perhaps TRBD1 or TRBD2 (6 bases each). This CDR3 region has 14 residues. Germline CDR1 MDHEN, CDR2 SYDVKM. The V and J ends lost 2 bases and 6 bases respectively, with 11 bases between them. In nucleotides, the CDR3 is TGTGCCAGCAGTTTAGGGGGGCTTCTCAATGAGCAGTTCTTC. This encodes CASSLGGLLNEQFF.

V is TRBV11-1 and J is TRBJ1-1; D is uncertain. The CDR3 contains 13 residues. The ends were cut back, 5 bases at V and 0 bases at J, with 7 bases in the middle. Germline assignment: CDR1 SGHAT and CDR2 FQDESV (reference sequence). The CDR3 DNA reads TGTGCCAGCAGCAGACGGGTGAACACTGAAGCTTTCTTT. This encodes CASSRRVNTEAFF.

The chain employs TRBV19 and TRBJ2-3, with 12 positions matching TRBD2. The CDR3 loop spans 17 amino acids. Trimming cost V 7 bases and J 3 bases; bases outside gene matches: 11. CDR1 is LNHDA, CDR2 SQIVND, per germline (reference sequence). This CDR3 reads CASKNSGTSGFTDTQYF. CDR3 DNA: TGTGCCAGTAAAAATTCCGGGACTAGCGGGTTTACAGATACGCAGTATTTT.

This clone was observed a few times. The chain couples TRBV9 to TRBJ1-1, with unresolved D. The V gene's germline CDR1 is SGDLS and CDR2 YYNGEE. V dropped 0 bases and J dropped 8 bases, with 14 bases sitting between them. The CDR3 sequence is 14 residues long. The CDR3 DNA is TGTGCCAGCAGCGTAGGCCCGGGGAGCTGGGAAGCTTTCTTT. This gives the protein CASSVGPGSWEAFF.

This clone counts as medium-sized. This sequence joins TRBV6-1 and TRBJ1-1; no definite D call. V dropped 2 bases and J dropped 4 bases, with 14 bases sitting between them. From germline, CDR1 is MNHNS and CDR2 SASEGT. The CDR3 loop spans 15 amino acids. The CDR3 region is CASSERQAPGTEAFF. CDR3 bases: TGTGCCAGCAGTGAACGCCAGGCCCCCGGCACTGAAGCTTTCTTT.

This clone turned up a few times. The chain combines TRBV7-2 with TRBJ2-7; D not certain. Germline-derived CDR1 and CDR2 are SGHTA and FQGNSA. The ends were cut back, 3 bases at V and 4 bases at J, with 7 bases in the middle. There are 12 residues in the CDR3. CDR3 nucleotide sequence: TGTGCCAGCAGCTTGGATTTATACGAGCAGTACTTC. This gives the protein CASSLDLYEQYF.

The chain employs TRBV5-8 and TRBJ1-6; 9 nucleotides line up with TRBD1. Unmatched junction bases numbered 8, after V lost 4 bases and J lost 9 bases. The CDR3 runs 15 residues. Per the germline V gene, CDR1 is SGHTS and CDR2 is YDEGEE. The CDR3 coding sequence is TGTGCCAGCAGCCTCGCCGGGACAGGGAGTTCACCCCTCCACTTT. Its protein product is CASSLAGTGSSPLHF.

This rearrangement joins TRBV6-4 to TRBJ2-3; the match to TRBD2 covers 8 bases. V trimming: 8 bases; J trimming: 2 bases; junction bases outside the gene matches: 6. This CDR3 has 14 amino acids. Germline V gene data show CDR1 as MRHNA and CDR2 as SNTAGT. This CDR3 is CASHSGDYTDTQYF. As DNA, the CDR3 is TGTGCCAGCCATAGCGGGGACTACACAGATACGCAGTATTTT.

This clone came up once. This rearrangement joins TRBV5-5 to TRBJ2-1; D is ambiguous. V was trimmed by 4 bases and J by 4 bases, leaving 12 bases between them. CDR1 and CDR2 from the germline V gene are SGHKS and YYEKEE (reference sequence). The CDR3 has 14 residues. This CDR3 reads CASSVGEVYNEQFF. The CDR3 DNA sequence: TGTGCCAGCAGCGTTGGAGAGGTTTACAATGAGCAGTTCTTC.

V is TRBV6-4 and J is TRBJ2-2; TRBD1 aligns across 7 bases. J was trimmed by 5 bases and V by 2 bases; bases with no gene match: 5. Per the germline V gene, CDR1 is MRHNA and CDR2 is SNTAGT. This CDR3 spans 15 amino acids. In DNA form, the CDR3 reads TGTGCCAGCAGTGACCTCAACAGGGGAACCGGGGAGCTGTTTTTT. Translating gives CASSDLNRGTGELFF.

The chain couples TRBV5-1 to TRBJ2-5, with D possibly being TRBD2 (5 bases). Per germline, CDR1 SGHRS and CDR2 YFSETQ. The CDR3 runs 16 residues. Trimming took off 1 base at V and 5 bases at J, with 18 bases between the two ends. CDR3 region: CASSLRGWETWETQYF. The CDR3 nucleotides read TGCGCCAGCAGCTTGCGGGGTTGGGAGACCTGGGAGACCCAGTACTTC.

J is TRBJ2-3 and V is TRBV19; no clear D. Germline CDR1 reads LNHDA; CDR2 reads SQIVND (reference sequence). The CDR3 has 11 residues. V was trimmed by 8 bases and J by 4 bases, leaving 7 bases between them. The CDR3 bases are TGTGCCAGTTCTGTTGCAGATACGCAGTATTTT. Translating gives CASSVADTQYF. Based on the CDR3 plus reference TRBV19 and TRBJ2-3, the full variable domain is DGGITQSPKYLFRKEGQNVTLSCEQNLNHDAMYWYRQDPGQGLRLIYYSQIVNDFQKGDIAEGYSVSREKKESFPLTVTSAQKNPTAFYLCASSVADTQYFGPGTRLTVL.

The rearrangement links TRBV5-1 to TRBJ2-1; no reliable D call. Per the germline V gene, CDR1 is SGHRS and CDR2 is YFSETQ. The CDR3 has 13 amino acids. V was cut by 4 bases and J by 9 bases, with 14 bases left in between. The chain's CDR3 is CASSPDRTGEQFF. CDR3 DNA: TGCGCCAGCAGCCCCGACCGGACGGGTGAGCAGTTCTTC.

This chain connects TRBV7-8 to TRBJ1-1; tentative D call: TRBD1 (6 bases). The CDR3 extends over 12 amino acids. The germline V gene has CDR1 SGHVS and CDR2 FQNEAQ. Trimming pared 5 bases from V and 7 bases from J, leaving 11 bases between. As DNA, the CDR3 is TGTGCCAGCAGCCTCAGGACAGATGAAGCTTTCTTT. Protein sequence: CASSLRTDEAFF.

The V and J genes are TRBV6-1 and TRBJ2-7; D is unclear. Germline V gene sequence: CDR1 MNHNS, CDR2 SASEGT. Trimming removed 4 bases from V and 0 bases from J, with 13 bases in between. The CDR3 is 15 amino acids. The CDR3 DNA follows: TGTGCCAGCAGTGCAGTGCTGGGCAGCTCCTACGAGCAGTACGTC. It codes for CASSAVLGSSYEQYV.

This chain links TRBV19 with TRBJ1-5; no clear D. Germline CDR1 reads LNHDA; CDR2 reads SQIVND (reference sequence). This CDR3 is built from 15 residues. V was shortened by 3 bases and J by 0 bases, with 9 bases between the two germline ends. The CDR3 spells CASSMLTSSNQPQHF. Written as DNA, the CDR3 is TGTGCCAGTAGTATGCTGACTAGTAGCAATCAGCCCCAGCATTTT.

The chain has TRBV25-1 and TRBJ2-1; tentatively, D is TRBD2 (6 bases). CDR1 is MGHDK, CDR2 SYGVNS, per germline. V lost 4 bases and J lost 9, with 16 bases in between. The CDR3 sequence is 14 residues long. The CDR3 bases are TGTGCCAGCAGTGCTCCGACTAGTTACGGTGAGCAGTTCTTC. The encoded protein is CASSAPTSYGEQFF.

This chain uses TRBV5-1 with TRBJ1-1, with a weak D call TRBD1 (6 bases). V lost 5 bases and J 3 bases, leaving 14 bases between the germline ends. The V gene's germline CDR1 is SGHRS and CDR2 YFSETQ. This CDR3 is built from 14 residues. The DNA for the CDR3 is TGCGCCAGCAGGGTGTGGGGGGCTTACACTGAAGCTTTCTTT. It encodes CASRVWGAYTEAFF. The variable domain in full, completed from reference TRBV5-1 and TRBJ1-1, reads KAGVTQTPRYLIKTRGQQVTLSCSPISGHRSVSWYQQTPGQGLQFLFEYFSETQRNKGNFPGRFSGRQFSNSRSEMNVSTLELGDSALYLCASRVWGAYTEAFFGQGTRLTVV.

This chain joins TRBV25-1 and TRBJ2-2; D possibly corresponds to TRBD1 (6 bases). Trimming removed 1 base from V and 6 bases from J, with 18 bases in between. The CDR3 extends over 17 amino acids. Germline-derived CDR1 and CDR2 are MGHDK and SYGVNS. For the CDR3, the DNA is TGTGCCAGCAGTGAATTGGGTACCCGTTCAGGGGCCGGGGAGCTGTTTTTT. Translation gives CASSELGTRSGAGELFF. The variable domain in full, with the rest retrieved from reference TRBV25-1 and TRBJ2-2, is EADIYQTPRYLVIGTGKKITLECSQTMGHDKMYWYQQDPGMELHLIHYSYGVNSTEKGDLSSESTVSRIRTEHFPLTLESARPSHTSQYLCASSELGTRSGAGELFFGEGSRLTVL.

The chain links TRBV5-1 to TRBJ2-3, with TRBD1 matching over 9 bases. The length of the CDR3 is 15 residues. Germline values: CDR1 SGHRS, CDR2 YFSETQ. Germline trimming cut 2 bases from V and 5 bases from J; bases unmatched to any gene: 6. CDR3 region: CASSLQGARGDTQYF. The CDR3 nucleotides read TGCGCCAGCAGCTTACAGGGGGCGCGGGGAGATACGCAGTATTTT.

The CDR3 spells CASRSRTGALEKLFF. In DNA, the CDR3 is TGTGCCAGCAGATCAAGGACAGGGGCGTTGGAAAAACTGTTTTTT. V is TRBV6-5 and J is TRBJ1-4; 9 nucleotides line up with TRBD1. Germline lookup yields CDR1 MNHEY and CDR2 SVGAGI. This CDR3 has 15 amino acids. After removal of 6 bases from V and 8 bases from J, the junction contained 10 bases not matched to a gene.

This clone has only a few counts. The CDR3 region is CASSLKGERGSGANVLTF. The DNA of the CDR3 is TGTGCCAGCAGCTTGAAGGGGGAACGGGGCTCTGGGGCCAACGTCCTGACTTTC. The chain uses TRBV5-5 and TRBJ2-6; D possibly corresponds to TRBD1 (6 bases). The CDR3 totals 18 residues. Germline V gene data show CDR1 as SGHKS and CDR2 as YYEKEE (reference sequence). V lost 1 base to trimming and J lost 0 bases, with 14 bases between them.

V usage is TRBV18 and J usage is TRBJ1-5; D remains ambiguous. Trimming stripped 3 bases from V and 7 bases from J, with 16 bases between. This CDR3 comprises 15 residues. Germline loops: CDR1 KGHSH, CDR2 LQKENI. The CDR3 loop is CASSPGFGRWQPQHF. CDR3 in DNA: TGTGCCAGCTCACCCGGTTTTGGGCGCTGGCAGCCCCAGCATTTT.

The chain employs TRBV15 and TRBJ2-3, with 9 bases matching TRBD2. V trimming: 0 bases; J trimming: 2 bases; junction bases outside the gene matches: 12. The CDR3 has 19 amino acids. Germline CDR1 LNHNV, CDR2 YYDKDF (reference sequence). CDR3 in DNA: TGTGCCACCAGCAGAGATCCCACCCAGCGGGGGGCCTCCACAGATACGCAGTATTTT. Protein: CATSRDPTQRGASTDTQYF.

This clone was recorded a few times. The chain links TRBV4-1 to TRBJ1-1, with 9 bases aligning to TRBD1. Trimming removed 3 bases from V and 3 bases from J; junction bases left unmatched: 8. From germline, CDR1 is MGHRA and CDR2 YSYEKL. The CDR3 has 16 amino acids. The CDR3 sequence: CASSHIDRGGDTEAFF. DNA for the CDR3: TGCGCCAGCAGCCACATCGACAGGGGGGGGGACACTGAAGCTTTCTTT.

The chain couples TRBV7-6 to TRBJ2-5, with D possibly being TRBD1 (5 bases). The CDR3 has 14 residues. Per the germline V gene, CDR1 is SGHVS and CDR2 is FNYEAQ. V was shortened by 5 bases and J by 2 bases, with 12 bases between the two germline ends. CDR3 protein: CASSEWAGQETQYF. The CDR3 DNA reads TGTGCCAGCAGCGAATGGGCAGGGCAAGAGACCCAGTACTTC.

The chain recombines TRBV4-1 with TRBJ2-3; TRBD2 agrees at 9 bases. The length of the CDR3 is 16 residues. The V gene end was trimmed by 0 bases and the J gene end by 5 bases; junction bases not matched to a gene: 6. Per germline, CDR1 MGHRA and CDR2 YSYEKL. This CDR3 is CASSQDRSGRKDTQYF. The CDR3 DNA reads TGCGCCAGCAGCCAAGATAGGAGCGGGAGGAAAGATACGCAGTATTTT.

As DNA, the CDR3 is TGTGCCAGCAGTGAAGCAGGAGGCTCCTATGGCTACACCTTC. Translation: CASSEAGGSYGYTF. V is TRBV6-1 and J is TRBJ1-2; D not certain. The CDR3 sequence is 14 residues long. Germline V CDR1 and CDR2: MNHNS, SASEGT. The V end was cut by 0 bases, the J end by 4 bases, with 9 bases between.